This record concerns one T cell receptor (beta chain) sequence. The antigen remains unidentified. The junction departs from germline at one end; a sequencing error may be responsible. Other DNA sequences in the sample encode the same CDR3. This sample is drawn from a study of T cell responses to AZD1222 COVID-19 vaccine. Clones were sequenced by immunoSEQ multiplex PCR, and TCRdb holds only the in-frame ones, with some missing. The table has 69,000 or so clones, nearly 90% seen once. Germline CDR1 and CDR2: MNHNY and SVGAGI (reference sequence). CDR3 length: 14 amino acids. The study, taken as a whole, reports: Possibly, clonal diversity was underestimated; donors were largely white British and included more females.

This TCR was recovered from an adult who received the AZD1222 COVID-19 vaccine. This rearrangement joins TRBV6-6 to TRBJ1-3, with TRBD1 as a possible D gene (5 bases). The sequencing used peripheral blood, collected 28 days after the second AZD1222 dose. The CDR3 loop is CASTRGDGGNTIYF. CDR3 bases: TGTGCCAGCACCCGGGGGGACGGTGGAAATACCATATATTTT.